This T cell receptor beta chain was observed in a study of tumor-infiltrating lymphocytes in primary liver carcinoma. With 500 ng total RNA as template and a constant-region primer, TCR beta cDNA was made. Libraries covering TCR beta were generated through three nested multiplex PCR rounds (using a slightly modified ARM-PCR). Each of the first two PCR rounds ran roughly 9 cycles with TRBV1-TRBV30 forward and C-beta reverse primers. TCRdb recomputed calls from the multiplex PCR reads with MiXCR, one row per CDR3 protein. The data contain hundreds of thousands of distinct CDR3 sequences, roughly two thirds of them singletons. Alongside blood RNA obtained from unsorted whole blood, germline DNA was also extracted. The germline V gene encodes CDR1 SGHRS and CDR2 YFSETQ. There are 15 residues in the CDR3. This clonotype appeared a single time. Just one base apart from a much larger clone, this may be a read error.

The TCR originated in a man aged 40-55 years with primary liver carcinoma and hepatitis B virus infection. J is TRBJ1-1 and V is TRBV5-1, with TRBD1 matching 9 bases. The specimen sequenced was peripheral blood. This CDR3 reads CASSVQGAGDTEALF. The DNA of the CDR3 is TGCGCCAGCAGCGTACAGGGGGCCGGTGACACTGAAGCTTTGTTT.